This TCR beta chain is drawn from a study of cytomegalovirus exposure and HLA in healthy donors. The germline CDR1 and CDR2 sequences are SGHRS and YFSETQ. The V end lost 0 bases, the J end lost 10 bases, and 5 bases lay between the germline ends. This CDR3 contains 11 residues. The PCR made use of 60 Vbeta and 13 Jbeta primers. Produced via immunoSEQ multiplex PCR; TCRdb's table is partial and in-frame only. In the table there are roughly 230,000 clones, around 90% of which are singletons. The chain is built from TRBV5-1 and TRBJ2-1; no clear D gene. Source material: PBMCs. This TCR derives from a girl aged 2 to 10 in good health and CMV-seronegative. Here the CDR3 reads CASSLGREQFF. The CDR3 DNA reads as TGCGCCAGCAGCTTGGGGCGGGAGCAGTTCTTC. Full variable domain (rest looked up from reference TRBV5-1 and TRBJ2-1): KAGVTQTPRYLIKTRGQQVTLSCSPISGHRSVSWYQQTPGQGLQFLFEYFSETQRNKGNFPGRFSGRQFSNSRSEMNVSTLELGDSALYLCASSLGREQFFGPGTRLTVL.